The 12 T cell receptor beta chains in this list originate from one sample, sequenced in a study of T cells in Graves' hyperthyroidism and ophthalmopathy. Template material for amplifying TCR beta CDR3 regions consisted of RNA transcripts. HTBI primers drove first-round RT-PCR of the TCR CDR3. Using its own MiXCR run on the multiplex PCR reads, TCRdb lists one record per CDR3 protein. The sample carries more than 450,000 distinct CDR3 sequences, around 20% recorded once. Sequencing was carried out using blood. The receptors here all came from a man in his forties with Graves' ophthalmopathy.

In its sample, this clonotype was seen many times. Here the CDR3 reads CSATMEGLSNEQFF. CDR3 nucleotide sequence: TGCAGTGCTACGATGGAGGGACTGTCGAATGAGCAGTTCTTC. This chain uses TRBV20-1 with TRBJ2-1; D may be TRBD2 (6 bases). Deletions cut 4 bases from V and 7 bases from J, with 17 bases between. Germline CDR1 reads DFQATT; CDR2 reads SNEGSKA (reference sequence). CDR3 length equals 14 residues.

The genes are TRBV4-2 and TRBJ2-2; 13 positions match TRBD2. The CDR3 extends over 19 amino acids. Germline CDR1 is LGHNA and CDR2 is YNFKEQ. Losses at the gene ends were 2 bases for V and 6 bases for J; bases not matched to a gene: 12. CDR3 region: CASSQPHTTSGRAPGELFF. The CDR3 nucleotides are TGTGCCAGCAGCCAACCCCACACAACTAGCGGGAGGGCTCCCGGGGAGCTGTTTTTT.

This clonotype was counted many times. CDR3 sequence (DNA): TGTGCCAGCAGTTTTGGCCCAAGCTCCTACAATGAGCAGTTCTTC. It encodes CASSFGPSSYNEQFF. The genes are TRBV7-9 and TRBJ2-1; D gene unclear. CDR3 length: 15 residues. Germline CDR1 and CDR2: SEHNR and FQNEAQ (reference sequence). The ends were cut back, 6 bases at V and 0 bases at J, with 12 bases in the middle.

This chain connects TRBV19 to TRBJ1-6, with D perhaps TRBD1 (6 bases). The CDR3 spans 14 residues. Germline lookup yields CDR1 LNHDA and CDR2 SQIVND (reference sequence). V gave up 9 bases and J gave up 0 bases, with 9 bases separating them. Written as DNA, the CDR3 is TGTGCCAGCGGACAGAGCTCCTATAATTCACCCCTCCACTTT. It translates to CASGQSSYNSPLHF.

This clonotype appeared many times. The junction departs from germline at one end; a sequencing error may be responsible. V usage is TRBV7-2 and J usage is TRBJ2-1, with a tentative D call TRBD1 (6 bases). Germline lookup yields CDR1 SGHTA and CDR2 FQGNSA. CDR3 length: 15 residues. CDR3 sequence reads: CASTLTGFSYNEQFF. The CDR3, as DNA: TGTGCCAGCACCTTAACAGGGTTCTCCTACAATGAGCAGTTCTTC.

This rearrangement joins TRBV4-1 to TRBJ2-2; 10 nucleotides agree with TRBD2. V shed 6 bases, J shed 3 bases, and the junction held 4 bases outside the gene matches. This CDR3 spans 15 amino acids. The V gene's germline CDR1 is MGHRA and CDR2 YSYEKL. The chain's CDR3 is CASRGAGGHTGELFF. The CDR3 nucleotides read TGCGCCAGCAGGGGAGCGGGGGGGCACACCGGGGAGCTGTTTTTT.

This clonotype was detected a few times. The chain combines TRBV4-1 with TRBJ2-1, with 10 bases identical to TRBD2. Per germline, CDR1 MGHRA and CDR2 YSYEKL. V lost 0 bases and J lost 6; bases outside the gene matches: 2. The CDR3 loop spans 15 amino acids. CDR3 in DNA: TGCGCCAGCAGCCAAGAGGCTAGCGGGGGCAATGAGCAGTTCTTC. It is translated as CASSQEASGGNEQFF.

This clonotype has a count of ten or more. V and J are TRBV7-3 and TRBJ2-2; D uncertain. In germline, CDR1 is SGHTA, CDR2 FQGTGA. The CDR3 sequence is 13 residues long. V dropped 4 bases and J dropped 5 bases, with 8 bases sitting between them. The CDR3: CASSSLLTGELFF. The CDR3 DNA sequence: TGTGCCAGCAGCTCCCTACTTACCGGGGAGCTGTTTTTT.

This clonotype was counted ten times or more. The gene calls are TRBV5-1 and TRBJ1-2, with D tentatively TRBD1 (6 bases). Between the trimmed V and J ends, which lost 0 bases and 8 bases, there was a span of 14 bases. Germline loops: CDR1 SGHRS, CDR2 YFSETQ. This CDR3 spans 14 amino acids. The CDR3 sequence is CASSLAPGDGGYTF. In nucleotides, the CDR3 is TGCGCCAGCAGCTTGGCCCCAGGGGATGGCGGCTACACCTTC.

The chain uses TRBV7-6 and TRBJ2-3; a weak D match, TRBD2 (6 bases). V gave up 0 bases and J gave up 2 bases, with 12 bases separating them. The germline gives CDR1 SGHVS, CDR2 FNYEAQ. CDR3 length equals 16 residues. The CDR3: CASSLAVAASTDTQYF. CDR3 in DNA: TGTGCCAGCAGCTTAGCGGTAGCGGCCTCCACAGATACGCAGTATTTT.

This chain connects TRBV6-5 to TRBJ2-2; 10 bases map to TRBD2. This CDR3 spans 16 amino acids. Germline V lookup: CDR1 MNHEY, CDR2 SVGAGI. The trim removed 2 bases at V and 3 bases at J, leaving 3 bases unmatched. Here the CDR3 DNA reads TGTGCCAGCAGTTACGGAGCGGGAGGGGACACCGGGGAGCTGTTTTTT. Amino acids: CASSYGAGGDTGELFF.

This rearrangement joins TRBV7-2 to TRBJ1-3; D call uncertain. V gave up 3 bases and J gave up 7 bases, with 4 bases separating them. This CDR3 has 11 amino acids. Germline loops: CDR1 SGHTA, CDR2 FQGNSA. DNA of the CDR3: TGTGCCAGCAGCTTCATGAACACCATATATTTT. This gives the protein CASSFMNTIYF.